This TCR beta chain was sequenced for a study of cytomegalovirus exposure and HLA in healthy donors. For the study at large: Among over 350 genotyped donors, about 85% fell in the Caucasian-associated ancestry cluster.

Comments on this clone: Its antigen is undetermined.

The CDR3 loop spans 15 amino acids. Trimming pared 1 base from V and 3 bases from J, leaving 13 bases between. The germline V gene has CDR1 LNHDA and CDR2 SQIVND (reference sequence). Findings and caveats of the study: Despite most TCR sequences being rare, some public TCRs occurred in many donors. Later, an analysis found that common viral pathogens appeared to be linked with several of the most significant clusters.

PCR was performed using 60 Vbeta and 13 Jbeta primers. Clones were sequenced by immunoSEQ multiplex PCR, and TCRdb holds only the in-frame ones, with some missing. In the table there are approximately 170,000 clones, roughly 79% of which are singletons. The sequence was obtained from a woman between 25 and 40 years old in good health and CMV-seropositive. V and J are TRBV19 and TRBJ2-7; D is uncertain. Sequenced input: PBMCs. CDR3 DNA: TGTGCCAGTAGTATAGGGGCAGGCTTCAACTACGAGCAGTACTTC. It translates to CASSIGAGFNYEQYF.